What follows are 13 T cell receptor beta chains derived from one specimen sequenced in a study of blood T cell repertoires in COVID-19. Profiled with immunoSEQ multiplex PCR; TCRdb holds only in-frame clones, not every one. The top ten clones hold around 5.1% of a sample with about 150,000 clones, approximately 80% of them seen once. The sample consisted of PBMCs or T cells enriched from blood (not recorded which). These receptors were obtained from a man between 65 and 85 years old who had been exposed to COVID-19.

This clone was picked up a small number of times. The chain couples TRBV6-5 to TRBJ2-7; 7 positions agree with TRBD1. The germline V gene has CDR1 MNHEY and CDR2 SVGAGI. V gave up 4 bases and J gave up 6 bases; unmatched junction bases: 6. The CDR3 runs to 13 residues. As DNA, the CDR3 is TGTGCCAGCAGTTTGACAGGGTCGGCCGAGCAGTACTTC. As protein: CASSLTGSAEQYF.

The CDR3 sequence: CASSWLAGKNTGELFF. The CDR3 DNA reads TGTGCCAGCAGTTGGCTAGCGGGTAAGAACACCGGGGAGCTGTTTTTT. This chain links TRBV27 with TRBJ2-2, with 8 bases aligning to TRBD2. V lost 4 bases, J lost 1 base, and 5 bases stayed unmatched. From germline, CDR1 is MNHEY and CDR2 SMNVEV (reference sequence). The CDR3 is 16 residues long.

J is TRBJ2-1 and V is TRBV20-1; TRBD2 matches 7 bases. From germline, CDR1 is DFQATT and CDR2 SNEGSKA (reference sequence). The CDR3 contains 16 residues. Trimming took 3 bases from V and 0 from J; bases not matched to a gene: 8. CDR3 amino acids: CSASGGEASSYNEQFF. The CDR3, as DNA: TGCAGTGCTAGTGGGGGGGAAGCGAGCTCCTACAATGAGCAGTTCTTC.

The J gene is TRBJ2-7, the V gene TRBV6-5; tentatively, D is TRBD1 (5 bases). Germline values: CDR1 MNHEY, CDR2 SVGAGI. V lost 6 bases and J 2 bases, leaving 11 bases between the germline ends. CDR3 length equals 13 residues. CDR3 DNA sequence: TGTGCCAGCAGCCACGGACACCCCTACGAGCAGTACTTC. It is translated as CASSHGHPYEQYF.

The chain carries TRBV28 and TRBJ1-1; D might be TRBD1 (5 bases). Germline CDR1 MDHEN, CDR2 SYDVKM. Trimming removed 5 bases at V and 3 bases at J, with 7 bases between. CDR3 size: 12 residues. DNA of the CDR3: TGTGCCAGCAGTCAGGGTTACACTGAAGCTTTCTTT. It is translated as CASSQGYTEAFF.

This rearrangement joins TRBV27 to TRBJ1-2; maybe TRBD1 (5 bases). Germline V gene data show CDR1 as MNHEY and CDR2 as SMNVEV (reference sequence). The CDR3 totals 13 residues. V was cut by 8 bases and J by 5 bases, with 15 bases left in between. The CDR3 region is CASGSGLGYGYTF. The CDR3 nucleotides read TGTGCCAGCGGTTCAGGGCTGGGGTATGGCTACACCTTC.

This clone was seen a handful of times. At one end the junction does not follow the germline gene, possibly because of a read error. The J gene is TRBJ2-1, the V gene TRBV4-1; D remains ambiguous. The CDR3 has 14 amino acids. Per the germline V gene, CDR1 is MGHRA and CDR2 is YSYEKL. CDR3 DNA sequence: TGCGCCAGCAGCCAAGATAAAAACAGCTTTTTGTATCTCTTC. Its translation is CASSQDKNSFLYLF.

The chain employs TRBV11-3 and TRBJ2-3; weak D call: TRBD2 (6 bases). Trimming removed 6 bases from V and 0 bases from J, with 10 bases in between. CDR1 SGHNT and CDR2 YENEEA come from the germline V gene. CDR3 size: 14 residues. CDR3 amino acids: CASSFGGSTDTQYF. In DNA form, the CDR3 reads TGTGCCAGCAGTTTCGGGGGTAGCACAGATACGCAGTATTTT.

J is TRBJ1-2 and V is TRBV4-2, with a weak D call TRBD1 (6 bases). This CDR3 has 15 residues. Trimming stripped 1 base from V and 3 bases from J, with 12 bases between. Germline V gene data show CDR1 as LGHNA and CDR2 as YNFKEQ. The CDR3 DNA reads TGTGCCAGCAGCCAAGGGTCGGGGGGCGACTATGGCTACACCTTC. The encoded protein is CASSQGSGGDYGYTF.

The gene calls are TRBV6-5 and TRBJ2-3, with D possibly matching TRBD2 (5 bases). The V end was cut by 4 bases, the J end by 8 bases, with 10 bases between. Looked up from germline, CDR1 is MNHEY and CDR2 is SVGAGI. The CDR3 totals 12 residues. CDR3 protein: CASSSPGSTQYF. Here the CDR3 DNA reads TGTGCCAGCAGTTCCCCGGGGAGTACGCAGTATTTT.

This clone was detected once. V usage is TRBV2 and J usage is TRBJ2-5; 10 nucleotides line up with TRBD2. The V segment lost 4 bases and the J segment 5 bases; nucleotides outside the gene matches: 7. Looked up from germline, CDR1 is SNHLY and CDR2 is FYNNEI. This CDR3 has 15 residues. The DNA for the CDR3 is TGTGCCAGCAGTGTCGATAGCGGGAGGACGGAGACCCAGTACTTC. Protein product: CASSVDSGRTETQYF.

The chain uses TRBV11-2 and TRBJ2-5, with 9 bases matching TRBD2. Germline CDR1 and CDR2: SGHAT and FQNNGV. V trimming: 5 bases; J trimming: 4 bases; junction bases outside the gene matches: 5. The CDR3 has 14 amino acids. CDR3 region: CASSIKAGGETQYF. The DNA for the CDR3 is TGTGCCAGCAGCATAAAAGCGGGGGGAGAGACCCAGTACTTC.

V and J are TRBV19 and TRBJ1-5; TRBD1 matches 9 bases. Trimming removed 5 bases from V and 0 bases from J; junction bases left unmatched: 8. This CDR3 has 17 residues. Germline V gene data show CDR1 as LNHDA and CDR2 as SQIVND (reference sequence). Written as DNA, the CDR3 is TGTGCCAGTAGTGTACGCGGGACAGGGTCTAGCAATCAGCCCCAGCATTTT. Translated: CASSVRGTGSSNQPQHF.